This TCR beta chain originates from a study of OX40 agonist ivuxolimab in advanced cancers. Turning to the study itself: Earlier treatment with anti-PD-1, anti-PD-L1 or anti-CTLA-4 was permitted, and 30% to 40% had received some. Three patients responded partially, comprising one with hepatocellular carcinoma and two with cutaneous melanoma. Study-level points and caveats: CD4+ and CD8+ blood T cells expanded clonally by week 6 at 0.1 to 3.0 mg/kg.

Sequencing used immunoSEQ multiplex PCR; TCRdb keeps in-frame clones, though not all of them. The table includes tens of thousands of clones, approximately 85% detected once. Germline V lookup: CDR1 MNHEY, CDR2 SVGAGI. V was trimmed by 6 bases and J by 7 bases, leaving 18 bases between them. The CDR3 contains 14 residues. For this clone: Its antigen is undetermined.

The V gene is TRBV6-5, the J gene TRBJ1-2; D remains unclear. This sample comprised CD4+ or CD8+ T cells sorted from blood, obtained in a trial of the OX40 agonist ivuxolimab. The TCR originated in an adult with an advanced solid tumor such as melanoma, head and neck, liver or kidney cancer. The CDR3 here is CASRPPRGKGGYTF. CDR3 in DNA: TGTGCCAGCAGACCCCCCCGAGGCAAAGGTGGCTACACCTTC.